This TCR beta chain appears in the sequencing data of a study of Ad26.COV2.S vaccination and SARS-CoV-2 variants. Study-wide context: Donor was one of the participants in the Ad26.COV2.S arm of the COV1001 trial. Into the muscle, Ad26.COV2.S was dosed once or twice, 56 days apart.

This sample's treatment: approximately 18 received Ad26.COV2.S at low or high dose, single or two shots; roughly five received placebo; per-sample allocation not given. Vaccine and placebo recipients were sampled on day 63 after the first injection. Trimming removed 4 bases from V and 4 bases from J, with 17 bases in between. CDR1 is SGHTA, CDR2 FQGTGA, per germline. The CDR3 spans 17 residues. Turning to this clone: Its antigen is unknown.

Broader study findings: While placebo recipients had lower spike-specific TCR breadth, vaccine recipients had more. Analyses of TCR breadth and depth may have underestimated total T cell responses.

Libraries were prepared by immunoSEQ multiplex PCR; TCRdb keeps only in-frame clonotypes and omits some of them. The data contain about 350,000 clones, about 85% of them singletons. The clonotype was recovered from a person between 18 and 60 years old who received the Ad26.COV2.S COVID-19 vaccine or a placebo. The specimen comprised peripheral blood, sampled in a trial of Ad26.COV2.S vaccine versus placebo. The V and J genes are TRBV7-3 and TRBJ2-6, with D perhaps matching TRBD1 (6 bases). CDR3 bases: TGTGCCAGCAGCTGGAACGTGAGGGGGTCCGGGGCCAACGTCCTGACTTTC. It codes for CASSWNVRGSGANVLTF. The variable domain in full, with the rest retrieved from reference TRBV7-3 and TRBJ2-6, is GAGVSQTPSNKVTEKGKYVELRCDPISGHTALYWYRQSLGQGPEFLIYFQGTGAADDSGLPNDRFFAVRPEGSVSTLKIQRTERGDSAVYLCASSWNVRGSGANVLTFGAGSRLTVL.